This T cell receptor (beta chain) comes out of a study of beta chain features in type 1 diabetes. Study-level points and caveats: Moderately but significantly shorter TCRB CDR3s were found in Type 1 diabetes patients in all four CD4+ subsets. Insertion counts at VDJ junctions were lower in type 1 diabetes patients, who also showed more deletions there.

A word on this clone: Its specificity is unknown.

Deletions cut 6 bases from V and 4 bases from J, with 20 bases between. This CDR3 has 15 residues. Germline V gene lookup returns CDR1 GTSNPN and CDR2 SVGIG (reference sequence). What was sequenced were expressed TCRB transcripts, since all of the isolated RNA had been reverse transcribed. Repertoires were generated with immunoSEQ multiplex PCR, while TCRdb's copy carries only in-frame clones and drops some. The sample holds about 660,000 clones; over 12% are singletons and the top ten take around 0.04%. The rearrangement uses TRBV30 and TRBJ2-3; D possibly uses TRBD1 or TRBD2 (5 bases each). This TCR was sampled from a man between 18 and 29 years old with type 1 diabetes. The specimen was naive CD4+ T cells from blood. This CDR3 reads CACSPEGLESDTQYF. CDR3 in DNA: TGTGCCTGTTCACCCGAGGGGCTAGAATCAGATACGCAGTATTTT.